This TCR beta chain stems from a study of blood T cell repertoires in COVID-19. Measured with immunoSEQ multiplex PCR; TCRdb has only the in-frame clones, and not every one. The data contain 70,000 to 75,000 clones, about 80% of them seen just once; the ten biggest clones take up around 27%. Germline loops: CDR1 SQVTM, CDR2 ANQGSEA. V shed 1 base, J shed 4 bases, and the junction held 2 bases outside the gene matches. This CDR3 has 14 residues. Material: peripheral blood. This sequence was found in a man aged 60 to 75 with active or convalescent COVID-19. This chain joins TRBV29-1 and TRBJ2-3, with 10 positions matching TRBD1. The CDR3 here is CSVEAGTGADTQYF. CDR3 coding DNA: TGCAGCGTTGAAGCAGGGACAGGGGCAGATACGCAGTATTTT.